The 20 T cell receptor beta chains below come from one sample, sequenced in a study of OX40 agonist ivuxolimab in advanced cancers. TCRdb's table, derived via immunoSEQ multiplex PCR, lists solely in-frame clones and lacks some. The table records around 60,000 clones, less than 95% of them present only once. The sample was CD4+ or CD8+ T cells sorted from blood, taken in a trial of the OX40 agonist ivuxolimab. The receptors were gathered from an adult with an advanced solid tumor such as melanoma, head and neck, liver or kidney cancer.

This chain connects TRBV5-4 to TRBJ2-7, with TRBD2 as a possible D gene (6 bases). The CDR3 is made up of 12 amino acids. Trimming shortened V by 4 bases and J by 3 bases, and 8 bases separated the two germline ends. Germline V gene lookup returns CDR1 SGHNT and CDR2 YYREEE (reference sequence). The CDR3 reads CASSRGVYEQYF. Here the CDR3 DNA reads TGTGCCAGCAGCCGCGGGGTCTACGAGCAGTACTTC.

The chain has TRBV7-6 and TRBJ2-1; TRBD2 matches 8 bases. V lost 5 bases and J lost 1; bases outside the gene matches: 4. The length of the CDR3 is 15 residues. The V gene's germline CDR1 is SGHVS and CDR2 FNYEAQ. The CDR3 reads CASSALADSYNEQFF. In DNA, the CDR3 is TGTGCCAGCAGCGCACTAGCGGATTCCTACAATGAGCAGTTCTTC.

The V gene is TRBV4-1, the J gene TRBJ2-1, with TRBD2 identical over 11 bases. J was trimmed by 3 bases and V by 4 bases; bases with no gene match: 5. The CDR3 extends over 16 amino acids. Germline assignment: CDR1 MGHRA and CDR2 YSYEKL. CDR3 in amino acids: CASSRGLADVYNEQFF. The CDR3 DNA sequence: TGCGCCAGCAGCCGGGGACTAGCGGACGTCTACAATGAGCAGTTCTTC.

V and J are TRBV7-6 and TRBJ2-7; D is unresolved. V lost 4 bases and J 0 bases, leaving 13 bases between the germline ends. The CDR3 covers 15 residues. Germline V lookup: CDR1 SGHVS, CDR2 FNYEAQ. The CDR3 DNA reads TGTGCCAGCAGCTATGACTCCTCGAGCTCCTACGAGCAGTACTTC. Amino acids: CASSYDSSSSYEQYF.

The CDR3 loop is CASSLNRNYEQYF. CDR3 nucleotide sequence: TGTGCCAGCAGCTTAAACAGGAACTACGAGCAGTACTTC. This chain links TRBV11-2 with TRBJ2-7, with D maybe TRBD1 (5 bases). Trimming took off 2 bases at V and 3 bases at J, with 8 bases between the two ends. This CDR3 comprises 13 residues. The germline gives CDR1 SGHAT, CDR2 FQNNGV.

The chain couples TRBV5-1 to TRBJ2-1, with 10 bases fitting TRBD2. The germline V gene has CDR1 SGHRS and CDR2 YFSETQ. CDR3 length equals 17 residues. Germline trimming cut 5 bases from V and 4 bases from J; bases unmatched to any gene: 12. DNA of the CDR3: TGCGCCAGCAGGTCGACACCGGGACTAGCGTCTTACAATGAGCAGTTCTTC. This codes for CASRSTPGLASYNEQFF.

This rearrangement joins TRBV5-1 to TRBJ1-1, with 11 positions matching TRBD1. The CDR3 spans 15 residues. Germline V lookup: CDR1 SGHRS, CDR2 YFSETQ. Trimming took 3 bases from V and 4 from J; bases not matched to a gene: 5. Written as DNA, the CDR3 is TGCGCCAGCAGCTCCGGACAGGGGGCGGGCACTGAAGCTTTCTTT. This gives the protein CASSSGQGAGTEAFF.

The rearrangement joins TRBV10-1 to TRBJ1-3, with D uncertain. The CDR3 contains 14 residues. Germline CDR1 and CDR2: WNHNN and SYGVQD (reference sequence). Between the trimmed V and J ends, which lost 0 bases and 2 bases, there was a span of 5 bases. CDR3 in DNA: TGCGCCAGCAGTGAGTCGGTGGCTGGAAACACCATATATTTT. It codes for CASSESVAGNTIYF.

The table lists this clone with a count of one. The chain joins TRBV27 to TRBJ2-1; TRBD2 agrees at 10 bases. This CDR3 contains 19 residues. The germline CDR1 and CDR2 sequences are MNHEY and SMNVEV (reference sequence). V shed 1 base and J 5 bases; nucleotides not matched to a gene: 14. The CDR3 DNA follows: TGTGCCAGCAGTTTATGGTTTTATGAGGCTAGCGGGGGAAACAATGAGCAGTTCTTC. This encodes CASSLWFYEASGGNNEQFF.

The chain uses TRBV19 and TRBJ2-5; D perhaps matches TRBD2 (6 bases). Trimming removed 3 bases at V and 0 bases at J, with 23 bases between. This CDR3 comprises 19 residues. Per the germline V gene, CDR1 is LNHDA and CDR2 is SQIVND (reference sequence). The CDR3 DNA reads TGTGCCAGTAGTATTTCGGCTAGCGCAGACACTTGGTACCAAGAGACCCAGTACTTC. Amino acids: CASSISASADTWYQETQYF.

This clone was seen only a few times. This chain links TRBV28 with TRBJ1-5; D is perhaps TRBD1 (6 bases). Per the germline V gene, CDR1 is MDHEN and CDR2 is SYDVKM. The V and J ends lost 2 bases and 6 bases respectively, with 14 bases between them. The CDR3 contains 15 residues. The CDR3 bases are TGTGCCAGCAGTTTAAGGCCCCGGGGGGCTCAGCCCCAGCATTTT. This sequence encodes CASSLRPRGAQPQHF.

The J gene is TRBJ2-7, the V gene TRBV6-1; 11 bases line up with TRBD2. V gave up 5 bases and J gave up 4 bases; unmatched junction bases: 7. The CDR3 consists of 15 residues. Germline V gene lookup returns CDR1 MNHNS and CDR2 SASEGT. Here the CDR3 reads CASSNQIAGGYEQYF. CDR3 coding DNA: TGTGCCAGCAGTAACCAAATAGCGGGAGGGTACGAGCAGTACTTC.

This chain joins TRBV5-1 and TRBJ2-2; D might be TRBD2 (6 bases). V dropped 0 bases and J dropped 1 base, with 13 bases sitting between them. The CDR3 has 17 amino acids. Germline V gives CDR1 SGHRS, CDR2 YFSETQ. The CDR3 region is CASSLGLASENTGELFF. The DNA of the CDR3 is TGCGCCAGCAGCTTGGGGCTCGCTAGCGAGAACACCGGGGAGCTGTTTTTT.

This sequence joins TRBV19 and TRBJ2-1; 13 positions agree with TRBD2. CDR1 is LNHDA and CDR2 is SQIVND in the germline V gene (reference sequence). The CDR3 is 14 residues long. V gave up 11 bases and J gave up 9 bases; unmatched junction bases: 10. CDR3 amino acids: CAASGLAGDAEQFF. The CDR3 nucleotides are TGTGCCGCGAGCGGACTAGCGGGAGATGCTGAGCAGTTCTTC.

The chain carries TRBV4-1 and TRBJ2-7; 8 nucleotides align to TRBD2. V gave up 4 bases and J gave up 5 bases; unmatched junction bases: 7. Germline assignment: CDR1 MGHRA and CDR2 YSYEKL. This CDR3 is built from 14 residues. The CDR3 sequence: CASSPQREIHEQYF. CDR3 nucleotides: TGCGCCAGCAGCCCCCAGCGGGAGATCCACGAGCAGTACTTC.

This clone was seen a few times. The V call is TRBV29-1, the J call TRBJ2-7; tentative D call: TRBD1 (6 bases). Trimming removed 8 bases from V and 4 bases from J, with 15 bases in between. The germline V gene has CDR1 SQVTM and CDR2 ANQGSEA. The CDR3 loop spans 12 amino acids. Here the CDR3 reads CSTEDSEYEQYF. The DNA of the CDR3 is TGCAGCACGGAGGACAGTGAATACGAGCAGTACTTC.

The chain couples TRBV29-1 to TRBJ1-4, with a tentative D call TRBD1 (5 bases). The CDR3 runs to 12 residues. CDR1 and CDR2 (germline): SQVTM, ANQGSEA. Trimming took 7 bases from V and 10 from J, leaving 16 bases between them. The CDR3 sequence is CSGWDPSGKLFF. The CDR3 bases are TGCAGCGGGTGGGACCCCTCAGGAAAACTGTTTTTT.

The CDR3 reads CASRLNRGPTYEQYF. The DNA of the CDR3 is TGTGCCAGCAGATTGAACAGAGGACCAACCTACGAGCAGTACTTC. The V gene is TRBV5-4, the J gene TRBJ2-7, with unresolved D. This CDR3 has 15 residues. V was cut by 5 bases and J by 2 bases, with 17 bases left in between. Germline CDR1 is SGHNT and CDR2 is YYREEE (reference sequence).

This clone has only one observation. The chain employs TRBV27 and TRBJ2-7; 8 bases map to TRBD2. CDR3 length: 16 residues. CDR1 and CDR2 (germline): MNHEY, SMNVEV (reference sequence). Unmatched junction bases numbered 8, after V lost 4 bases and J lost 0 bases. The DNA of the CDR3 is TGTGCCAGCAGTTCTGTCTTGGGGACTAGCTCCTACGAGCAGTACTTC. Translation: CASSSVLGTSSYEQYF.

The V gene is TRBV5-6, the J gene TRBJ2-6, with TRBD1 matching over 8 bases. The CDR3 is 17 amino acids. Germline values: CDR1 SGHDT, CDR2 YYEEEE. Trimming took 4 bases from V and 3 from J; bases not matched to a gene: 9. The CDR3 DNA reads as TGTGCCAGCAGCCCCCGGACAGGGATCGTTGGGGCCAACGTCCTGACTTTC. Its translation: CASSPRTGIVGANVLTF.